The rows below give T cell receptor beta chains drawn from one sample of a study of human T cells and chemical hapten exposure. MiXCR, run by TCRdb on the RACE reads, gives a single entry per CDR3 protein. The data contain 150,000 to 200,000 distinct CDR3 sequences, roughly 14% of them seen just once; the ten biggest clones take up about 1.7%. Sequences were derived from whole blood, sampled in connection with sensitization to the hapten diphenylcyclopropenone (DPC). Receptors originate from a woman in her thirties with alopecia areata. Some clones in this sample may be carry-over from other donors' samples. Each CDR3 is given with its conserved first and last residue. Each record gives: J gene, clone size, D gene, V gene, CDR3 protein, CDR3 DNA. The D gene is left open where the match is weak. Some rows have no size entry. The others give once, few or many, or a class for an expanded clone.

TRBJ1-1 | NA | NA | TRBV5-1 | CASSLWQGNTEAFF | TGCGCCAGCAGCTTGTGGCAGGGAAACACTGAAGCTTTCTTT
TRBJ2-3 | few | NA | TRBV20-1 | CSARAPGADTQYF | TGCAGTGCTAGAGCTCCGGGAGCAGATACGCAGTATTTT
TRBJ1-2 | NA | TRBD1 | TRBV9 | CASSAGTGSMGYGYTF | TGTGCCAGCAGCGCCGGGACAGGGAGTATGGGCTATGGCTACACCTTC
TRBJ2-3 | NA | NA | TRBV3-1 | CASSPNLDTQYF | TGTGCCAGCAGCCCCAACTTAGATACGCAGTATTTT
TRBJ2-6 | NA | NA | TRBV4-2 | CASSQDGTESSGANVLTF | TGTGCCAGCAGCCAAGACGGGACCGAGTCGTCGGGGGCCAACGTCCTGACTTTC
TRBJ2-2 | few | NA | TRBV20-1 | CSARDPTGELFF | TGCAGTGCTAGAGATCCAACCGGGGAGCTGTTTTTT
TRBJ2-5 | few | NA | TRBV24-1 | CATSDSTRETQYF | TGTGCCACCAGTGACTCCACGAGGGAGACCCAGTACTTC
TRBJ2-5 | NA | NA | TRBV29-1 | CSVAPRKGDIGAAIQYF | TGCAGCGTCGCACCCCGGAAAGGGGACATAGGGGCAGCGATCCAGTACTTC
TRBJ1-2 | NA | NA | TRBV29-1 | CSVEEFAGNGYTF | TGCAGCGTTGAAGAGTTTGCCGGGAACGGCTACACCTTC
TRBJ2-7 | few | NA | TRBV5-5 | CASSLEAFSYEQYF | TGTGCCAGCAGCTTGGAAGCCTTTTCCTACGAGCAGTACTTC
TRBJ2-7 | NA | TRBD1 | TRBV20-1 | CSASSPGTGSSYEQYF | TGCAGTGCTAGTTCACCGGGGACAGGTAGCTCCTACGAGCAGTACTTC
TRBJ1-6 | NA | NA | TRBV30 | CAWSTGQLLHF | TGTGCCTGGAGTACCGGACAGCTCCTCCACTTT
TRBJ1-2 | few | NA | TRBV6-1 | CASSEAKGRGYGYTF | TGTGCCAGCAGTGAAGCGAAAGGGAGAGGCTATGGCTACACCTTC
TRBJ1-1 | few | NA | TRBV18 | CASSRDGNTEAFF | TGTGCCAGCTCAAGGGACGGGAACACTGAAGCTTTCTTT
TRBJ2-3 | few | NA | TRBV7-9 | CASSLRPTGSDTQYF | TGTGCCAGCAGCTTGAGGCCTACGGGTTCAGATACGCAGTATTTT
TRBJ2-7 | NA | NA | TRBV6-6 | CASSTPAFYEQYF | TGTGCCAGCAGTACCCCGGCCTTCTACGAGCAGTACTTC
TRBJ2-7 | few | NA | TRBV7-6 | CASSLSPGGTYEQYF | TGTGCCAGCAGCTTATCGCCGGGTGGAACCTACGAGCAGTACTTC
TRBJ2-2 | many | NA | TRBV5-1 | CASSFGQQPEIPNTGELFF | TGCGCCAGCAGCTTCGGACAGCAGCCCGAGATTCCGAACACCGGGGAGCTGTTTTTT
TRBJ1-5 | NA | NA | TRBV18 | CASSQNTGYDQPQHF | TGTGCCAGCTCTCAAAATACAGGGTATGACCAGCCCCAGCATTTT
TRBJ2-3 | few | NA | TRBV27 | CASSLSGLFSTDTQYF | TGTGCCAGCAGCCTAAGCGGATTGTTTAGCACAGATACGCAGTATTTT
TRBJ1-2 | NA | NA | TRBV20-1 | CSARVDSYGYTF | TGCAGTGCTAGAGTCGATAGCTATGGCTACACCTTC
TRBJ1-5 | many | NA | TRBV12-3/TRBV12-4 | CASSLGQGDQPQHF | TGTGCCAGCAGTTTAGGGCAGGGAGATCAGCCCCAGCATTTT
TRBJ1-1 | NA | NA | TRBV28 | CASSSDNEAFF | TGTGCCAGCAGTTCCGACAATGAAGCTTTCTTT
TRBJ2-3 | NA | NA | TRBV20-1 | CSATGHRELGSTQYF | TGCAGTGCTACGGGGCACAGGGAGCTAGGTTCTACGCAGTATTTT
TRBJ2-7 | many | TRBD1 | TRBV3-1 | CASSPGTGSYEQYF | TGTGCCAGCAGCCCCGGGACAGGCTCCTACGAGCAGTACTTC
TRBJ2-1 | few | NA | TRBV20-1 | CSAIRPRTEAYNEQFF | TGCAGTGCTATACGACCACGGACAGAGGCCTACAATGAGCAGTTCTTC
TRBJ1-2 | few | NA | TRBV9 | CASSVGPRQVANYGYTF | TGTGCCAGCAGCGTAGGACCCCGACAGGTAGCTAACTATGGCTACACCTTC
TRBJ1-2 | many | NA | TRBV6-1 | CASSEGGTNYGYTF | TGTGCCAGCAGTGAAGGTGGGACAAACTATGGCTACACCTTC
TRBJ1-4 | NA | TRBD1 | TRBV4-3 | CASSQAPQGAFAQNEKLFF | TGCGCCAGCAGCCAAGCTCCACAGGGGGCTTTTGCGCAGAATGAAAAACTGTTTTTT
TRBJ2-2 | NA | NA | TRBV18 | CASPGSANTGELFF | TGTGCCAGCCCTGGGTCGGCGAACACCGGGGAGCTGTTTTTT
TRBJ1-1 | many | NA | TRBV29-1 | CSASGTEAFF | TGCAGCGCCAGCGGCACTGAAGCTTTCTTT
TRBJ2-2 | many | TRBD2 | TRBV6-2/TRBV6-3 | CASSYTGGTTGELFF | TGTGCCAGCAGTTATACGGGAGGGACCACCGGGGAGCTGTTTTTT
TRBJ2-1 | many | NA | TRBV20-1 | CSARDFMRENEQFF | TGCAGTGCTCGGGACTTCATGAGAGAGAATGAGCAGTTCTTC
TRBJ2-7 | few | TRBD2 | TRBV20-1 | CSAASGRASYEQYF | TGCAGTGCTGCTAGCGGGAGGGCCTCCTACGAGCAGTACTTC
TRBJ2-7 | few | NA | TRBV20-1 | CSARDRRGVYEQYF | TGCAGTGCTAGAGATCGGCGGGGAGTCTACGAGCAGTACTTC
TRBJ1-1 | many | TRBD1 | TRBV6-1 | CASRDRAAKNTEAFF | TGTGCCAGCAGGGACAGGGCGGCGAAGAACACTGAAGCTTTCTTT
TRBJ2-2 | NA | NA | TRBV7-9 | CASSPPPGSGELFF | TGTGCCAGCAGCCCTCCCCCGGGGTCCGGGGAGCTGTTTTTT
TRBJ2-5 | NA | NA | TRBV6-6 | CASTSVGSNQETQYF | TGTGCCAGCACCTCTGTGGGCAGTAACCAAGAGACCCAGTACTTC
TRBJ2-7 | NA | NA | TRBV28 | CASSILGVEQYF | TGTGCCAGCAGTATTTTAGGGGTTGAGCAGTACTTC
TRBJ1-2 | few | TRBD1 | TRBV7-2 | CASSSGQAPNYGYTF | TGTGCCAGCAGCTCCGGACAGGCCCCTAACTATGGCTACACCTTC
TRBJ1-6 | NA | NA | TRBV6-2/TRBV6-3 | CASSYFRRGDSPLHF | TGTGCCAGCAGTTACTTCCGACGGGGGGATTCACCCCTCCACTTT
TRBJ2-6 | few | TRBD1 | TRBV29-1 | CSVLQGAGANVLTF | TGCAGCGTCCTGCAGGGGGCTGGGGCCAACGTCCTGACTTTC
TRBJ2-1 | NA | TRBD2 | TRBV5-1 | CASKGTSGTSSYNEQFF | TGCGCCAGCAAGGGGACTAGCGGGACCAGCTCCTACAATGAGCAGTTCTTC
TRBJ1-1 | many | NA | TRBV29-1 | CSVEVSSNTEAFF | TGCAGCGTTGAAGTTTCCTCCAACACTGAAGCTTTCTTT
TRBJ2-7 | NA | TRBD2 | TRBV10-2 | CASSGGREGRGEQYF | TGCGCCAGCAGTGGGGGGCGGGAGGGCCGAGGGGAGCAGTACTTC
TRBJ1-6 | NA | NA | TRBV20-1 | CSARMGRDNSPLHF | TGCAGTGCAAGGATGGGACGGGATAATTCACCCCTCCACTTT
TRBJ2-1 | few | NA | TRBV27 | CASSPQQGRYNEQFF | TGTGCCAGCAGTCCCCAACAGGGCCGCTACAATGAGCAGTTCTTC
TRBJ2-5 | many | TRBD2 | TRBV29-1 | CSVDGPSGGETQYF | TGCAGCGTTGACGGCCCCTCGGGGGGAGAGACCCAGTACTTC
TRBJ2-4 | many | TRBD1 | TRBV7-9 | CASSLGTGVVKNIQYF | TGTGCCAGCAGCTTAGGGACAGGGGTGGTCAAAAACATTCAGTACTTC
TRBJ2-3 | NA | NA | TRBV3-1 | CASSPDPGQKTTDTQYF | TGTGCCAGCAGCCCAGATCCGGGACAAAAGACGACGGATACGCAGTATTTT
TRBJ2-7 | many | TRBD1 | TRBV5-1 | CASSSNRGYEQYF | TGCGCCAGCAGCAGCAACAGGGGCTACGAGCAGTACTTC
TRBJ1-2 | many | NA | TRBV19 | CASSMLGSNYGYTF | TGTGCCAGTAGTATGTTAGGGTCCAACTATGGCTACACCTTC
TRBJ1-1 | many | NA | TRBV30 | CAWSKQAEAFF | TGTGCCTGGAGTAAGCAGGCTGAAGCTTTCTTT
TRBJ1-2 | NA | NA | TRBV20-1 | CSARDGPSYGYTF | TGCAGTGCTAGAGATGGGCCCTCCTATGGCTACACCTTC
TRBJ1-5 | many | TRBD1 | TRBV6-1 | CASSERTGIQPQHF | TGTGCCAGCAGTGAACGGACAGGGATTCAGCCCCAGCATTTT
TRBJ2-2 | NA | NA | TRBV7-2 | CASSLGPGELFF | TGTGCCAGCAGCCTTGGACCCGGGGAGCTGTTTTTT
TRBJ2-3 | NA | TRBD2 | TRBV4-1 | CASSQAGTSRPDTQYF | TGCGCCAGCAGCCAAGCCGGGACTAGTCGCCCAGATACGCAGTATTTT
TRBJ2-5 | few | NA | TRBV12-3/TRBV12-4 | CASSTAPYEPGETQYF | TGTGCCAGCAGCACTGCCCCCTATGAGCCTGGGGAGACCCAGTACTTC
TRBJ2-7 | many | NA | TRBV12-3/TRBV12-4 | CASSFSRYEQYF | TGTGCCAGCAGTTTCTCCAGGTACGAGCAGTACTTC
TRBJ2-7 | few | NA | TRBV28 | CASSFFPYEQYF | TGTGCCAGCAGTTTCTTCCCCTACGAGCAGTACTTC